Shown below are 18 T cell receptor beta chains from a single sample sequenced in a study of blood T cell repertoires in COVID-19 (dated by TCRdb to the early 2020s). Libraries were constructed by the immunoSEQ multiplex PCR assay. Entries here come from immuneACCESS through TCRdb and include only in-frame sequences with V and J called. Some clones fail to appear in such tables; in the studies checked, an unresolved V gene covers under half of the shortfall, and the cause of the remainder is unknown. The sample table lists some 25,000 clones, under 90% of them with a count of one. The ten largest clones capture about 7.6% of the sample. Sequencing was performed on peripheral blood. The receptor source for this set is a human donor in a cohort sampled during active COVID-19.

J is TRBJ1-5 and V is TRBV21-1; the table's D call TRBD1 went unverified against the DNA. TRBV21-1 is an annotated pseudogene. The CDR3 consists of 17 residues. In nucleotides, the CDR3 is TGTGCCAGCAGCAATTTAGCCGCAGGGGGTAGCAATCAGCCCCAGCATTTT. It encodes CASSNLAAGGSNQPQHF.

CDR3 coding DNA: TGTGCCATCAGTGAGTCGTCCCCAGGGCTCCCTATTGGGGCCAACGTCCTGACTTTC. Translating gives CAISESSPGLPIGANVLTF. This rearrangement joins TRBV10-3 to TRBJ2-6; possible D gene TRBD1, 5 bases. Germline CDR1 and CDR2: ENHRY and SYGVKD. The V end was cut by 0 bases, the J end by 3 bases, with 18 bases between. The CDR3 sequence is 19 residues long.

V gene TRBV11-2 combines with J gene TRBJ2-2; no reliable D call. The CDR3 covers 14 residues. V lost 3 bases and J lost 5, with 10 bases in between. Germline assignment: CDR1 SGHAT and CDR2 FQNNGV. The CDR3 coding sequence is TGTGCCAGCAGCTTCACTCTCCGTACCGGGGAGCTGTTTTTT. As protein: CASSFTLRTGELFF.

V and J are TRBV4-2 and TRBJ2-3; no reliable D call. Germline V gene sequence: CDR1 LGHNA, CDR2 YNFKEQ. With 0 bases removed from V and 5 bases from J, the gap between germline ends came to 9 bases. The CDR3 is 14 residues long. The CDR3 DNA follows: TGTGCCAGCAGCCAAGAGGGCGACCTAGATACGCAGTATTTT. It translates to CASSQEGDLDTQYF.

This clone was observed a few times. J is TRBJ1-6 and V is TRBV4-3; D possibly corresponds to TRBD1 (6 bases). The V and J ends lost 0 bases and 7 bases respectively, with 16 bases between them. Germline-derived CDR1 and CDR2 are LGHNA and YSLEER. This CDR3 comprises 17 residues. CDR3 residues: CASSQDRVPGANSPLHF. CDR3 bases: TGCGCCAGCAGCCAAGATCGAGTTCCAGGGGCAAATTCACCCCTCCACTTT.

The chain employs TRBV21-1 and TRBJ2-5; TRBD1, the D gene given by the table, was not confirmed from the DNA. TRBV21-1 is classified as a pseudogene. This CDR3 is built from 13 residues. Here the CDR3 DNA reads TGTGCCAGCACCCCGGCAGGGATGAAGACCCAGTACTTC. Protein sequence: CASTPAGMKTQYF.

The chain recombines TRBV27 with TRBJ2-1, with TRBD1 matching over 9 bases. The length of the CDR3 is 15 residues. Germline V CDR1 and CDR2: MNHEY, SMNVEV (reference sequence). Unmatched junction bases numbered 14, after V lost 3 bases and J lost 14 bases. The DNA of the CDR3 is TGTGCCAGCAGTTTGACCGGGACAGGGATCGGGGGAAAGTTCTTC. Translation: CASSLTGTGIGGKFF.

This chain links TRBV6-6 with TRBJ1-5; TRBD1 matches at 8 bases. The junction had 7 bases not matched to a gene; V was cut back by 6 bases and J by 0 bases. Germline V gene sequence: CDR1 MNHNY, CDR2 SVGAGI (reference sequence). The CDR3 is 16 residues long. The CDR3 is CASRTGVGVSNQPQHF. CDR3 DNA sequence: TGTGCCAGCAGGACAGGGGTCGGGGTTAGCAATCAGCCCCAGCATTTT.

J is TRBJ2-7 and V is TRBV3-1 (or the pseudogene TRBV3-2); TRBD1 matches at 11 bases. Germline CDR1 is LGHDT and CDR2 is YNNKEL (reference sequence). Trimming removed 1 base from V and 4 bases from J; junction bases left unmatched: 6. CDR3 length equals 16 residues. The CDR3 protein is CASSQGLGTGGYEQYF. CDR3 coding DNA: TGTGCCAGCAGCCAAGGGTTGGGGACAGGGGGTTACGAGCAGTACTTC.

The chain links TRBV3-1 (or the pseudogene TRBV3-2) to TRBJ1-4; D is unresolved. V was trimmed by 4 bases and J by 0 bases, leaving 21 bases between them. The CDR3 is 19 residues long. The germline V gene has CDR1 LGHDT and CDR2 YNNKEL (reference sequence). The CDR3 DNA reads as TGTGCCAGCAGCCCGGCCAAGGAGCTCCGCCTTACAACTAATGAAAAACTGTTTTTT. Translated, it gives CASSPAKELRLTTNEKLFF.

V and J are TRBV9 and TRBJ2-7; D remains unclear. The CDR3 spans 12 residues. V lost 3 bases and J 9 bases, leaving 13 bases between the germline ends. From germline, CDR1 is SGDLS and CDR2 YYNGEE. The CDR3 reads CASSAPIGVQYF. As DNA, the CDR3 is TGTGCCAGCAGCGCCCCCATCGGTGTGCAGTACTTC.

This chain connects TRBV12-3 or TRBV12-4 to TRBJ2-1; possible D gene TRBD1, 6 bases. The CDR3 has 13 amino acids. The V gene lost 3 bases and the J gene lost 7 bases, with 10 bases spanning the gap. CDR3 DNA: TGTGCCAGCAGTTTTGGGGGCCTGAATGAGCAGTTCTTC. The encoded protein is CASSFGGLNEQFF.

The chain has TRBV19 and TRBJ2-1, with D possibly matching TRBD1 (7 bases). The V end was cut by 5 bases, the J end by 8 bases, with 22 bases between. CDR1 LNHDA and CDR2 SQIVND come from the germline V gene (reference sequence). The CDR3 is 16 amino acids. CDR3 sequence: CASSSDRWRGRDEQFF. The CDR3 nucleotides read TGTGCCAGTAGTTCCGACCGCTGGAGGGGGCGCGATGAGCAGTTCTTC.

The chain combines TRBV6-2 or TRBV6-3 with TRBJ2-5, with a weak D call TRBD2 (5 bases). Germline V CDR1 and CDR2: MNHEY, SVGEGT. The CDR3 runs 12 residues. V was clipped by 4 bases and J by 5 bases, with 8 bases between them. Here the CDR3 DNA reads TGTGCCAGCAGTTCGGTAGCGGAGACCCAGTACTTC. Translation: CASSSVAETQYF.

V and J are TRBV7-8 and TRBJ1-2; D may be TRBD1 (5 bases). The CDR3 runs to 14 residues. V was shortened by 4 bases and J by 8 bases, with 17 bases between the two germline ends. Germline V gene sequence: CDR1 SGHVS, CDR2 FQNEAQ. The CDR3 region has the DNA TGTGCCAGCAGCTCTCGCAGGGAGGGGAAGGGCTACACCTTC. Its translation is CASSSRREGKGYTF. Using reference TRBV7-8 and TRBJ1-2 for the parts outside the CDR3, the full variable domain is GAGVSQSPRYKVAKRGQDVALRCDPISGHVSLFWYQQALGQGPEFLTYFQNEAQLDKSGLPSDRFFAERPEGSVSTLKIQRTQQEDSAVYLCASSSRREGKGYTFGSGTRLTVV.

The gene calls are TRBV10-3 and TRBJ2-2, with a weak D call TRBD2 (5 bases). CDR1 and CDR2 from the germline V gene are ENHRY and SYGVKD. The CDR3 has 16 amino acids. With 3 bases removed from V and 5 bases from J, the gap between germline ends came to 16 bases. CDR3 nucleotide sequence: TGTGCCATCAGTGAACGGAGCGTAGCGTCAACCGGGGAGCTGTTTTTT. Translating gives CAISERSVASTGELFF.

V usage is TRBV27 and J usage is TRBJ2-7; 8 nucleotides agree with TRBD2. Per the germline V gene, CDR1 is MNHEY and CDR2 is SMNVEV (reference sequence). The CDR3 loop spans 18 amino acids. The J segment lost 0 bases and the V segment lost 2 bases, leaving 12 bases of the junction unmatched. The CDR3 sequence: CASSLRVAGGGLSYEQYF. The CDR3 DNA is TGTGCCAGCAGTTTACGGGTTGCGGGGGGAGGGCTCTCCTACGAGCAGTACTTC.

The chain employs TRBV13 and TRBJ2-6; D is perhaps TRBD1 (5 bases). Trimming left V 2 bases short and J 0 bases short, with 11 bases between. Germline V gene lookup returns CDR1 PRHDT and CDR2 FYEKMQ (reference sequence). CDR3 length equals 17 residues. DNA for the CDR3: TGTGCCAGCAGCTTATACAGGAAAAACTCTGGGGCCAACGTCCTGACTTTC. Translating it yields CASSLYRKNSGANVLTF.